The clone carrying this TCR delta chain was seen a few times. The antigen remains undetermined. A much larger clone is a single base away; this may be a read error. The CDR3 spans 16 residues. The data were taken from a study of gammadelta T cells in human blood. TCRdb re-called clones from the RT-PCR reads using CATT. The repertoire holds hundreds of delta-chain clones, with roughly 11% as singletons. General observations from the study: Polyclonal expansion of innate γδ T cells after birth appeared microbially driven.

Sequencing was done on a sample of non-Vgamma9Vdelta2 gamma-delta T cells from infant blood. The clonotype comes from a human donor. The J gene was reported as TRDJ1; the V gene went uncalled; the table names TRDD3, a call not compared with the DNA. CDR3 residues: CAFHTVRWGPPAKLIF. Here the CDR3 DNA reads TGTGCCTTCCACACGGTCCGCTGGGGGCCCCCGGCTAAACTCATCTTT.